The 19 T cell receptor beta chains listed next were all sequenced from one sample in a study of cytomegalovirus exposure and HLA in healthy donors. It was with 60 Vbeta and 13 Jbeta primers that the PCR ran. Clones were read by immunoSEQ multiplex PCR, and TCRdb kept only the in-frame ones, dropping some. This sample has approximately 160,000 clones, with around 63% found just once. The sample was PBMCs. All receptors come from a woman aged 18-30 years in good health and CMV-seropositive.

This clone was picked up a small number of times. The chain links TRBV5-1 to TRBJ1-5; no firm D call. The CDR3 has 11 residues. V was shortened by 4 bases and J by 5 bases, with 4 bases between the two germline ends. Germline V gene sequence: CDR1 SGHRS, CDR2 YFSETQ. CDR3 nucleotides: TGCGCCAGCAGCGACTATCAGCCCCAGCATTTT. It specifies CASSDYQPQHF.

Comment on this clone: The junction and the germline gene differ at one end; a read error may be behind it. The V gene is TRBV7-7, the J gene TRBJ2-5; D is uncertain. Germline CDR1 is SSHAT and CDR2 is FNYEAQ (reference sequence). The CDR3 runs to 15 residues. The CDR3 sequence: CASSLGFVTQETQYF. The CDR3 DNA is TGTGCTAGCAGCTTAGGATTTGTGACTCAAGAGACCCAGTACTTC.

The chain uses TRBV5-1 and TRBJ2-2; 7 bases align to TRBD2. Germline CDR1 is SGHRS and CDR2 is YFSETQ. The CDR3 runs 15 residues. The J segment lost 1 base and the V segment lost 1 base, leaving 1 base of the junction unmatched. The CDR3 DNA follows: TGCGCCAGCAGCTTGCCTAGCGGGAACACCGGGGAGCTGTTTTTT. Translated, it gives CASSLPSGNTGELFF.

The genes are TRBV28 and TRBJ1-4; no reliable D call. CDR1 and CDR2 (germline): MDHEN, SYDVKM. V was pared by 6 bases and J by 3 bases, with 14 bases between. CDR3 length: 15 residues. CDR3 nucleotide sequence: TGTGCCAGCAGCGCGACGGGGAAGGCTAATGAAAAACTGTTTTTT. The encoded protein is CASSATGKANEKLFF.

The rearrangement uses TRBV27 and TRBJ1-2; 7 bases map to TRBD1. With 5 bases clipped from V and 8 bases from J, the junction kept 11 bases outside the gene matches. The CDR3 covers 14 residues. Germline CDR1 is MNHEY and CDR2 is SMNVEV (reference sequence). The CDR3 region is CASSARQGLSGYTF. The CDR3, as DNA: TGTGCCAGCAGTGCTCGACAGGGATTAAGCGGCTACACCTTC.

The chain joins TRBV2 to TRBJ2-1, with TRBD1 as a possible D gene (5 bases). Trimming left V 7 bases short and J 8 bases short, with 12 bases between. CDR3 size: 12 residues. Germline lookup yields CDR1 SNHLY and CDR2 FYNNEI. This chain's CDR3 is CASNRKGYEQFF. CDR3 sequence (DNA): TGTGCCAGCAACCGGAAGGGGTATGAGCAGTTCTTC. Full variable domain (missing parts from reference TRBV2 and TRBJ2-1): EPEVTQTPSHQVTQMGQEVILRCVPISNHLYFYWYRQILGQKVEFLVSFYNNEISEKSEIFDDQFSVERPDGSNFTLKIRSTKLEDSAMYFCASNRKGYEQFFGPGTRLTVL.

This clone showed up just a few times. The chain is built from TRBV5-6 and TRBJ1-4; D remains ambiguous. In germline, CDR1 is SGHDT, CDR2 YYEEEE. The CDR3 covers 15 residues. Trimming cost V 0 bases and J 7 bases, with 13 bases left between them. The DNA of the CDR3 is TGTGCCAGCAGCTTGGGGAAGAGAGGAAGTGAAAAACTGTTTTTT. Protein: CASSLGKRGSEKLFF.

This clone appeared a single time. The rearrangement joins TRBV7-9 to TRBJ2-3; no firm D call. V lost 3 bases to trimming and J lost 0 bases, with 10 bases between them. Germline CDR1 and CDR2: SEHNR and FQNEAQ (reference sequence). CDR3 size: 15 residues. The CDR3 loop reads CASSFSGSSTDTQYF. The CDR3 coding sequence is TGTGCCAGCAGCTTTTCCGGGTCTAGCACAGATACGCAGTATTTT.

This rearrangement joins TRBV6-5 to TRBJ2-5, with D maybe TRBD2 (6 bases). The CDR3 contains 16 residues. Trimming took 2 bases from V and 1 from J, leaving 14 bases between them. Germline V lookup: CDR1 MNHEY, CDR2 SVGAGI. The CDR3 DNA sequence: TGTGCCAGCAGTTACGTCCGATTCGGGGGCCAAGAGACCCAGTACTTC. Amino acids: CASSYVRFGGQETQYF.

The chain combines TRBV4-1 with TRBJ2-1; 9 nucleotides line up with TRBD2. Germline CDR1 and CDR2: MGHRA and YSYEKL. The CDR3 extends over 13 amino acids. V shed 0 bases and J 12 bases; nucleotides not matched to a gene: 3. The CDR3 is CASSQDGGRGQFF. The DNA for the CDR3 is TGCGCCAGCAGCCAAGATGGCGGGAGGGGGCAGTTCTTC.

V usage is TRBV27 and J usage is TRBJ2-3, with D perhaps TRBD2 (5 bases). The germline CDR1 and CDR2 sequences are MNHEY and SMNVEV (reference sequence). V shed 5 bases and J shed 0 bases, with 9 bases lying between them. The length of the CDR3 is 14 residues. CDR3 sequence (DNA): TGTGCCAGCAGTCGCCCGGGGAGCACAGATACGCAGTATTTT. Translating gives CASSRPGSTDTQYF.

This chain connects TRBV7-2 to TRBJ2-3; 9 bases line up with TRBD2. Looked up from germline, CDR1 is SGHTA and CDR2 is FQGNSA. The CDR3 spans 16 residues. J lost 4 bases, V lost 5 bases, and 10 bases had no gene match. CDR3 in amino acids: CASSKGGLAGADTQYF. The CDR3 DNA follows: TGTGCCAGCAGCAAGGGGGGACTAGCAGGGGCAGATACGCAGTATTTT.

The chain recombines TRBV4-3 with TRBJ2-3; perhaps TRBD2 as D (6 bases). Germline CDR1 LGHNA, CDR2 YSLEER. The V gene lost 0 bases and the J gene lost 1 base, with 8 bases spanning the gap. CDR3 size: 15 residues. The chain's CDR3 is CASSQEKRGTDTQYF. DNA for the CDR3: TGCGCCAGCAGCCAAGAAAAGCGGGGCACAGATACGCAGTATTTT.

In this sample, this clone turned up a few times. The chain joins TRBV7-9 to TRBJ2-7; D might be TRBD2 (5 bases). The CDR3 runs to 13 residues. Trimming shortened V by 7 bases and J by 0 bases, and 10 bases separated the two germline ends. Looked up from germline, CDR1 is SEHNR and CDR2 is FQNEAQ (reference sequence). This CDR3 reads CASNAGVSYEQYF. CDR3 bases: TGTGCCAGCAATGCGGGCGTCTCCTACGAGCAGTACTTC.

The rearrangement links TRBV4-1 to TRBJ2-2, with unresolved D. V gave up 1 base and J gave up 5 bases, with 8 bases separating them. This CDR3 is 14 amino acids long. CDR1 is MGHRA, CDR2 YSYEKL, per germline. This chain's CDR3 is CASSQVIQTGELFF. The DNA of the CDR3 is TGCGCCAGCAGCCAAGTGATCCAGACCGGGGAGCTGTTTTTT.

V and J are TRBV6-6 and TRBJ2-5, with TRBD2 matching over 10 bases. Germline values: CDR1 MNHNY, CDR2 SVGAGI (reference sequence). The J segment lost 12 bases and the V segment lost 5 bases, leaving 9 bases of the junction unmatched. This CDR3 has 13 amino acids. The chain's CDR3 is CASSRSGGPRKYF. DNA for the CDR3: TGTGCCAGCAGTCGTAGCGGGGGGCCACGGAAGTACTTC.

This clone was seen a few times. The same CDR3 also results from other DNA sequences found in this sample. The rearrangement links TRBV2 to TRBJ2-5, with 9 bases lining up with TRBD2. The V gene end was trimmed by 4 bases and the J gene end by 3 bases; junction bases not matched to a gene: 0. The CDR3 sequence is 13 residues long. Germline V CDR1 and CDR2: SNHLY, FYNNEI. The CDR3 here is CASSGLAEETQYF. Written as DNA, the CDR3 is TGTGCCAGCAGTGGACTAGCGGAAGAGACCCAGTACTTC.

This chain links TRBV27 with TRBJ2-7; D is unresolved. There are 13 residues in the CDR3. Germline CDR1 is MNHEY and CDR2 is SMNVEV (reference sequence). V was shortened by 4 bases and J by 4 bases, with 11 bases between the two germline ends. The CDR3 protein is CASSYGDSYEQYF. The CDR3, as DNA: TGTGCCAGCAGTTATGGCGACTCTTACGAGCAGTACTTC.

The chain uses TRBV25-1 and TRBJ2-6, with D unresolved. The CDR3 runs 15 residues. Trimming took off 2 bases at V and 0 bases at J, with 5 bases between the two ends. Germline V gives CDR1 MGHDK, CDR2 SYGVNS. The CDR3 loop reads CASSERSSGANVLTF. The CDR3 nucleotides read TGTGCCAGCAGTGAACGGAGCTCTGGGGCCAACGTCCTGACTTTC.